A selection of T cell receptor beta chains follows, all from one sample in a study of OX40 agonist ivuxolimab in advanced cancers. Generated by immunoSEQ multiplex PCR, the TCRdb table keeps only in-frame clones and is missing some. The sample has tens of thousands of clones; roughly nine tenths are singletons. The sequenced sample was CD4+ or CD8+ T cells sorted from blood, obtained in a trial of the OX40 agonist ivuxolimab. Every receptor here comes from an adult with an advanced solid tumor such as melanoma, head and neck, liver or kidney cancer. The CDR3 runs from the conserved cysteine through the conserved F or W. A D gene is named only where the DNA matches it firmly. Size values are once, few and many counts, or a class for expanded clones, and some rows have none.

V	D	size	J	DNA	CDR3
TRBV28	NA	few	TRBJ1-5	TGTGCCACAGGGGATGAGAGCAATCAGCCCCAGCATTTT	CATGDESNQPQHF
TRBV6-5	NA	once	TRBJ2-1	TGTGCCAGCTTAAAGACATTTGAGGCTCAGAATGAGCAGTTCTTC	CASLKTFEAQNEQFF
TRBV7-8	NA	NA	TRBJ1-5	TGTGCCAGCAGCCCCCTCGACAGCAGCAATCAGCCCCAGCATTTT	CASSPLDSSNQPQHF
TRBV21-1	NA	once	TRBJ2-7	TGTGCCAGCAGCCGAAAGGTCGCAGGGATTTTTTACTACGAGCAGTACTTC	CASSRKVAGIFYYEQYF
TRBV19	NA	NA	TRBJ1-1	TGTGCCAGTAGTATAGAGATGGCTGGACTTGGTTTGAACACTGAAGCTTTCTTT	CASSIEMAGLGLNTEAFF
TRBV6-5	TRBD1	NA	TRBJ1-4	TGTGCCAGCAGTGCCGGGACAGGGTATGAAAAACTGTTTTTT	CASSAGTGYEKLFF
TRBV7-7	TRBD2	NA	TRBJ2-1	TGTGCTAGCAGCTTAGGTAGCGGGGGGGCCGGTGAGCAGTTCTTC	CASSLGSGGAGEQFF
TRBV19	NA	once	TRBJ2-1	TGTGCCAGCTCGGACAGCTTGTACAATGAGCAGTTCTTC	CASSDSLYNEQFF
TRBV16	NA	NA	TRBJ1-5	TGTGCCAGCAGCCTCGACAGTGCTAGCAATCAGCCCCAGCATTTT	CASSLDSASNQPQHF
TRBV28	NA	NA	TRBJ2-2	TGTGCCAGCAGTTTCTCCCTTGAGACACTCACCGGGGAGCTGTTTTTT	CASSFSLETLTGELFF
TRBV19	NA	once	TRBJ2-7	TGTGCCAGTAGTATAGCCCGCATAGGGTACGAGCAGTACTTC	CASSIARIGYEQYF
TRBV27	NA	NA	TRBJ1-5	TGTGCCAGCAGGAAAAGGGGAGATAGCAATCAGCCCCAGCATTTT	CASRKRGDSNQPQHF
TRBV6-5	TRBD1	NA	TRBJ1-6	TGTGCCAGCAAAGGGGACAGCGCACCCAATTCACCCCTCCACTTT	CASKGDSAPNSPLHF
TRBV2	NA	few	TRBJ1-5	TGTGCCAGCAGCAGGGCGGAGGGCACAATCCAGCCCCAGCATTTT	CASSRAEGTIQPQHF
TRBV19	NA	NA	TRBJ2-1	TGTGCCAGTAGTAACGGGTTTGGCAATGAGCAGTTCTTC	CASSNGFGNEQFF
TRBV6-1	NA	NA	TRBJ2-2	TGTGCCAGCAGTGAACGGACCGGACCTCCGGGGGAGCTGTTTTTT	CASSERTGPPGELFF
TRBV11-2	TRBD2	NA	TRBJ2-1	TGTGCCAGCAGCTTCACGGCTAGCGGGGGGGCCGTCGACAATGAGCAGTTCTTC	CASSFTASGGAVDNEQFF
TRBV29-1	NA	NA	TRBJ2-3	TGCAGCGTTGTCGGGGATGGGAGTCTTCGGGATACGCAGTATTTT	CSVVGDGSLRDTQYF
TRBV5-6	NA	NA	TRBJ1-5	TGTGCCAGCAGCCTAGGGGTTCAGCCCCAGCATTTT	CASSLGVQPQHF
TRBV28	NA	NA	TRBJ2-1	TGTGCCAGCAAGGCTCAAGGGGCAGGTGAGCAGTTCTTC	CASKAQGAGEQFF
TRBV11-2	NA	NA	TRBJ1-2	TGTGCCAGCAGCTTAGCCGATAGATACCTAGCCCTCTTCTATGGCTACACCTTC	CASSLADRYLALFYGYTF
TRBV28	NA	NA	TRBJ2-3	TGTGCCAGCAGTTTGGCAGATACGCAGTATTTT	CASSLADTQYF
TRBV30	NA	NA	TRBJ1-5	TGTGCCTGGAGTGTGGGGAGTAGCAATCAGCCCCAGCATTTT	CAWSVGSSNQPQHF
TRBV6-1	TRBD1	NA	TRBJ2-7	TGTGCCAGCAGTCTGACAGGGGGGGTATTCTACGAGCAGTACTTC	CASSLTGGVFYEQYF
TRBV5-1	NA	once	TRBJ2-5	TGCGCCAGCAGCTTTTACGAAAAAGAGACCCAGTACTTC	CASSFYEKETQYF
TRBV7-9	NA	once	TRBJ2-1	TGTGCCAGCAGCTTGGTCTGGGGCCCCTACAATGAGCAGTTCTTC	CASSLVWGPYNEQFF